These 14 T cell receptor beta chains originate from one sample sequenced in a study of T cells in localized non-small cell lung cancer (dated by TCRdb to 2018 to 2021). To prepare the library, the immunoSEQ multiplex PCR assay was applied. TCRdb limited this immuneACCESS table to in-frame rearrangements with V and J called. A share of clones is missing; checked studies link under half to unresolved V genes, and the rest is unexplained. This sample holds 25,000 to 35,000 clones; approximately 91% were observed only once. The ten top clones hold approximately 5.3% of the sample. The source material was PBMCs, sampled before any cancer treatment. These receptors came from a man aged 35-75 years with stage II lung adenocarcinoma.

The chain couples TRBV5-5 to TRBJ1-2, with D unresolved. This CDR3 region has 16 residues. Deletions cut 0 bases from V and 6 bases from J, with 18 bases between. Germline assignment: CDR1 SGHKS and CDR2 YYEKEE (reference sequence). CDR3 residues: CASSLAADRALNGYTF. Written as DNA, the CDR3 is TGTGCCAGCAGCTTGGCCGCGGACCGTGCTCTCAATGGCTACACCTTC.

The chain uses TRBV7-2 and TRBJ1-2, with 7 bases matching TRBD1. Per germline, CDR1 SGHTA and CDR2 FQGNSA. This CDR3 has 18 residues. V gave up 1 base and J gave up 5 bases; unmatched junction bases: 16. DNA for the CDR3: TGTGCCAGCAGCTTAGGGGGAACTGAGGGGGCATTCGGGTATGGCTACACCTTC. Its translation is CASSLGGTEGAFGYGYTF.

This clone occurred once. This chain uses TRBV19 with TRBJ1-5; tentatively, D is TRBD1 (6 bases). Germline V lookup: CDR1 LNHDA, CDR2 SQIVND (reference sequence). V lost 5 bases, J lost 2 bases, and 10 bases lay in between. There are 14 residues in the CDR3. The CDR3, as DNA: TGTGCCAGTAGTGAGGGGGGGGGCAATCAGCCCCAGCATTTT. Translation gives CASSEGGGNQPQHF.

CDR3 in DNA: TGTGCCACCAGCAGGGACCGCGGGACTTCTAGGGGGCAGTTCTTC. It yields the protein CATSRDRGTSRGQFF. The chain links TRBV15 to TRBJ2-1, with D perhaps matching TRBD2 (6 bases). V lost 3 bases to trimming and J lost 12 bases, with 21 bases between them. The CDR3 loop spans 15 amino acids. CDR1 is LNHNV and CDR2 is YYDKDF in the germline V gene (reference sequence).

This clone has a single count. This chain joins TRBV28 and TRBJ1-4; D unresolved. The CDR3 extends over 13 amino acids. Trimming stripped 2 bases from V and 7 bases from J, with 8 bases between. The germline V gene encodes CDR1 MDHEN and CDR2 SYDVKM. The CDR3: CASSLSRGEKLFF. The CDR3 DNA sequence: TGTGCCAGCAGTTTAAGCCGGGGTGAAAAACTGTTTTTT.

This chain links TRBV28 with TRBJ2-3; 7 bases align to TRBD2. The length of the CDR3 is 16 residues. J gave up 0 bases and V 4 bases, and 7 bases lay outside the gene matches. CDR1 is MDHEN, CDR2 SYDVKM, per germline. The CDR3 sequence is CASSSRGSGSTDTQYF. As DNA, the CDR3 is TGTGCCAGCAGTTCCCGTGGTAGCGGGAGCACAGATACGCAGTATTTT.

The CDR3 spells CASSLALNTEAFF. CDR3 DNA: TGTGCCAGCAGCTTGGCATTGAACACTGAAGCTTTCTTT. The rearrangement links TRBV5-4 to TRBJ1-1; D call uncertain. CDR3 length equals 13 residues. The germline V gene encodes CDR1 SGHNT and CDR2 YYREEE (reference sequence). The V and J ends lost 0 bases and 0 bases respectively, with 3 bases between them.

The V and J genes are TRBV13 and TRBJ2-1, with D possibly being TRBD2 (6 bases). The CDR3 length is 15 residues. V was trimmed by 5 bases and J by 5 bases, leaving 16 bases between them. The V gene's germline CDR1 is PRHDT and CDR2 FYEKMQ (reference sequence). CDR3 nucleotide sequence: TGTGCCAGCAGCCCAAGACTAGTTTTGGACAATGAGCAGTTCTTC. Translation gives CASSPRLVLDNEQFF. Variable domain in full (rest from reference TRBV13 and TRBJ2-1): AAGVIQSPRHLIKEKRETATLKCYPIPRHDTVYWYQQGPGQDPQFLISFYEKMQSDKGSIPDRFSAQQFSDYHSELNMSSLELGDSALYFCASSPRLVLDNEQFFGPGTRLTVL.

This rearrangement joins TRBV6-1 to TRBJ2-5, with D possibly TRBD2 on 5 matching bases. The V and J ends lost 4 bases and 5 bases respectively, with 14 bases between them. The length of the CDR3 is 14 residues. The germline CDR1 and CDR2 sequences are MNHNS and SASEGT. The CDR3 bases are TGTGCCAGCAGTGGGACTCCGATGGAGGAGACCCAGTACTTC. Translation gives CASSGTPMEETQYF.

CDR3 sequence reads: CASSLWGEGFYEQYF. The CDR3 DNA sequence: TGTGCCAGCAGCTTGTGGGGGGAGGGCTTTTACGAGCAGTACTTC. The chain joins TRBV5-6 to TRBJ2-7; TRBD2 aligns across 7 bases. The CDR3 length is 15 residues. With 1 base clipped from V and 4 bases from J, the junction kept 8 bases outside the gene matches. Germline V gene data show CDR1 as SGHDT and CDR2 as YYEEEE.

The chain joins TRBV6-1 to TRBJ1-4, with 7 nucleotides matching TRBD1. The CDR3 extends over 14 amino acids. V lost 8 bases to trimming and J lost 5 bases; unmatched junction nucleotides: 8. Germline V gene lookup returns CDR1 MNHNS and CDR2 SASEGT. As DNA, the CDR3 is TGTGCCAGCGGGGGACAGAATTGGAATGAAAAACTGTTTTTT. It translates to CASGGQNWNEKLFF.

This chain links TRBV5-5 with TRBJ2-5; D remains unclear. From germline, CDR1 is SGHKS and CDR2 YYEKEE (reference sequence). The CDR3 is made up of 12 amino acids. V lost 0 bases and J 5 bases, leaving 5 bases between the germline ends. The CDR3 is CASSLASETQYF. The CDR3 DNA is TGTGCCAGCAGCTTGGCCTCGGAGACCCAGTACTTC. Full variable domain (outside the CDR3, taken from reference TRBV5-5 and TRBJ2-5): DAGVTQSPTHLIKTRGQQVTLRCSPISGHKSVSWYQQVLGQGPQFIFQYYEKEERGRGNFPDRFSARQFPNYSSELNVNALLLGDSALYLCASSLASETQYFGPGTRLLVL.

The chain has TRBV19 and TRBJ2-1; TRBD2 aligns across 10 bases. V shed 3 bases, J shed 1 base, and the junction held 12 bases outside the gene matches. The germline V gene encodes CDR1 LNHDA and CDR2 SQIVND (reference sequence). This CDR3 has 19 residues. CDR3: CASSMGGLAGVPSYNEQFF. Written as DNA, the CDR3 is TGTGCCAGTAGTATGGGAGGGCTAGCGGGAGTTCCGTCCTACAATGAGCAGTTCTTC.

This clone is a singleton in its sample. The chain uses TRBV28 and TRBJ2-1, with 7 bases matching TRBD2. The germline V gene encodes CDR1 MDHEN and CDR2 SYDVKM. The CDR3 totals 14 residues. V was pared by 3 bases and J by 8 bases, with 7 bases of the junction left unmatched. The CDR3 loop reads CASSLLGGIYEQFF. CDR3 nucleotides: TGTGCCAGCAGTTTGTTGGGGGGGATTTATGAGCAGTTCTTC.